Described below is a single T cell receptor beta chain sequence and its context. The data stem from a study of monozygotic twins with inflammatory bowel disease. After skipping T cell sorting, the authors isolated total RNA from whole blood. UMIs that had a 6-nucleotide sample barcode were put in using template switching. TCRdb re-called the 5' RACE reads; one entry per CDR3 protein, DNA not given. This sample carries roughly 320,000 distinct CDR3 sequences, with roughly 5.3% going to the ten biggest clones. Sequenced input: blood. This clonotype originated in a human donor with ulcerative colitis or Crohn's disease, or a healthy co-twin of an affected twin (not recorded which).

The CDR3 reads CASSLSPEYGEQFF. The V gene is TRBV5-1, the J gene TRBJ2-1. This CDR3 is 14 amino acids long. Germline V gives CDR1 SGHRS, CDR2 YFSETQ.